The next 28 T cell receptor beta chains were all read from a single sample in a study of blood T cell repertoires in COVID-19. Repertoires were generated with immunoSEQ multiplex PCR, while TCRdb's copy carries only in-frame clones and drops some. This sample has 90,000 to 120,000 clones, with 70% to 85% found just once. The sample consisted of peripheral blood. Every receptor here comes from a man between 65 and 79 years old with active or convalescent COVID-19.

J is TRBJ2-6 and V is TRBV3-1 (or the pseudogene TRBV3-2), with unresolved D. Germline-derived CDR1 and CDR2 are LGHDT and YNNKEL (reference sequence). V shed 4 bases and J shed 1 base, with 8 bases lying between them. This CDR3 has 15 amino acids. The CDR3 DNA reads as TGTGCCAGCAGCCCAGGCATTTCTGGGGCCAACGTCCTGACTTTC. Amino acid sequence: CASSPGISGANVLTF.

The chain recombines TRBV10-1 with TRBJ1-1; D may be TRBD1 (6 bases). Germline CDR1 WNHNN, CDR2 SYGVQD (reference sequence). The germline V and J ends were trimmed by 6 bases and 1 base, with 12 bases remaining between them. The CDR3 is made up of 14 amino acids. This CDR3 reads CASSAGVSNTEAFF. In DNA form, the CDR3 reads TGCGCCAGCAGCGCAGGGGTCTCGAACACTGAAGCTTTCTTT.

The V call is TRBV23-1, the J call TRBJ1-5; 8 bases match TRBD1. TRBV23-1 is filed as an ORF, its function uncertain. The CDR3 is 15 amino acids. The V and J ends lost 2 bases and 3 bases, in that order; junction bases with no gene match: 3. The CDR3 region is CASSQKDRDNQPQHF. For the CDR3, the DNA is TGCGCCAGCAGTCAAAAGGACAGGGACAATCAGCCCCAGCATTTT.

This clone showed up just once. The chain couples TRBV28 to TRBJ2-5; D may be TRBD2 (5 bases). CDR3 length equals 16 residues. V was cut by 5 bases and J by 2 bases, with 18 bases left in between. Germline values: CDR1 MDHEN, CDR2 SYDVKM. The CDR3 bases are TGTGCCAGCAGTCCCCCAATCGGAGGTCAGCAAGAGACCCAGTACTTC. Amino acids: CASSPPIGGQQETQYF.

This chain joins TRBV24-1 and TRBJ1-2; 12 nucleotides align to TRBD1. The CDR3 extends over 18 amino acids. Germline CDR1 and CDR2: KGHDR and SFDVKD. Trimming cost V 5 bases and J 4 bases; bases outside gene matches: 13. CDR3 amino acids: CATSAVGTGGASSYGYTF. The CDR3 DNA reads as TGTGCCACCAGTGCCGTGGGGACAGGGGGCGCGAGCTCCTATGGCTACACCTTC.

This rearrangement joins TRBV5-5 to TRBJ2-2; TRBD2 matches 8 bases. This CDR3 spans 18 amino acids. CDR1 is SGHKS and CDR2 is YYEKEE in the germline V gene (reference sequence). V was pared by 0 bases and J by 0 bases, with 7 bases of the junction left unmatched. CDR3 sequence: CASSLGLARISNTGELFF. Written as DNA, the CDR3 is TGTGCCAGCAGCTTGGGACTAGCGCGTATTTCGAACACCGGGGAGCTGTTTTTT.

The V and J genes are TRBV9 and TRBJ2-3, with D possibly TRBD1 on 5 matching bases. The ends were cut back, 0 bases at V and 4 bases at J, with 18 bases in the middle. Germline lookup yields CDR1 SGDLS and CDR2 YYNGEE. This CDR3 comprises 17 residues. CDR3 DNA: TGTGCCAGCAGCGTAGGAGCTAGGGCAGGGTGGTCAGATACGCAGTATTTT. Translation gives CASSVGARAGWSDTQYF.

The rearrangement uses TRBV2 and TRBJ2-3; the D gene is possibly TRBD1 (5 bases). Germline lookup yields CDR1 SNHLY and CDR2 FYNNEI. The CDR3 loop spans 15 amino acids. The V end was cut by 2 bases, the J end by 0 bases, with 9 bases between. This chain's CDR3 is CASSENRPSTDTQYF. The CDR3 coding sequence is TGTGCCAGCAGTGAAAACAGGCCTAGCACAGATACGCAGTATTTT. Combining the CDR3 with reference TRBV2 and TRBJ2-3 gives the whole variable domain EPEVTQTPSHQVTQMGQEVILRCVPISNHLYFYWYRQILGQKVEFLVSFYNNEISEKSEIFDDQFSVERPDGSNFTLKIRSTKLEDSAMYFCASSENRPSTDTQYFGPGTRLTVL.

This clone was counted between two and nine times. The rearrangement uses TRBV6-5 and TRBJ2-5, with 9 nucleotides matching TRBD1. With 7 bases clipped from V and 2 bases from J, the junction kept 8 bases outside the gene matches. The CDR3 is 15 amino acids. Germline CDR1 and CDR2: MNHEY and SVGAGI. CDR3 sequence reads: CASNLGQGPQETQYF. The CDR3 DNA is TGTGCCAGCAATCTTGGACAGGGGCCTCAAGAGACCCAGTACTTC.

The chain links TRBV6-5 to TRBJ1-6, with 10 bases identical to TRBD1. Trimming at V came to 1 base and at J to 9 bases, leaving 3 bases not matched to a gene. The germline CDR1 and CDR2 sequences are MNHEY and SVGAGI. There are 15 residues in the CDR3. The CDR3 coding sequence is TGTGCCAGCAGTTACTACGGGACAGGGGCTTCACCCCTCCACTTT. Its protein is CASSYYGTGASPLHF.

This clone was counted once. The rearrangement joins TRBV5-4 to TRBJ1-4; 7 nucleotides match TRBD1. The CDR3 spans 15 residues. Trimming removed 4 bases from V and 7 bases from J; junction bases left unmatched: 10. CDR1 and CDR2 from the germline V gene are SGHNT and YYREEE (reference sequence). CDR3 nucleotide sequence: TGTGCCAGCAGCGCCAATGAGGGGGCGCGTGAAAAACTGTTTTTT. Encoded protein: CASSANEGAREKLFF.

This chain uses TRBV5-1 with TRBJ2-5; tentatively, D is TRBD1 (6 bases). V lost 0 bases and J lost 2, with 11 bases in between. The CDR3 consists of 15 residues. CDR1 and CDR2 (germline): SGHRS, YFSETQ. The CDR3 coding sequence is TGCGCCAGCAGCTTGGGGCCCAGGGGACAAGAGACCCAGTACTTC. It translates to CASSLGPRGQETQYF.

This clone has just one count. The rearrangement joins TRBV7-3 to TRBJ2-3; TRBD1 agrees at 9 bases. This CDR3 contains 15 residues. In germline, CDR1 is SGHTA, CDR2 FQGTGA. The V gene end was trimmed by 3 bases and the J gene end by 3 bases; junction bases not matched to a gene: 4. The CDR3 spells CASSLRQGVTDTQYF. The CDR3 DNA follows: TGTGCCAGCAGCTTGAGACAGGGGGTGACAGATACGCAGTATTTT.

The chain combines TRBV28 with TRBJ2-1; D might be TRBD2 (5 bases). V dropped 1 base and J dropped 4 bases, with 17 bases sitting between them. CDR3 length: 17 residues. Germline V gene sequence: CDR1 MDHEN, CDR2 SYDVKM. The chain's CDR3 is CASSLYPASRGYNEQFF. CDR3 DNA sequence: TGTGCCAGCAGTTTATACCCCGCCAGTCGGGGTTACAATGAGCAGTTCTTC.

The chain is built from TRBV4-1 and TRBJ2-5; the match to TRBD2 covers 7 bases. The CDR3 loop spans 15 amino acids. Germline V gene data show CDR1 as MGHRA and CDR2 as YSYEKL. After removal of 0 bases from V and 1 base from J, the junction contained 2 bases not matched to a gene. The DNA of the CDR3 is TGCGCCAGCAGCCAAGACCGCGGGGGCCAAGAGACCCAGTACTTC. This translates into CASSQDRGGQETQYF.

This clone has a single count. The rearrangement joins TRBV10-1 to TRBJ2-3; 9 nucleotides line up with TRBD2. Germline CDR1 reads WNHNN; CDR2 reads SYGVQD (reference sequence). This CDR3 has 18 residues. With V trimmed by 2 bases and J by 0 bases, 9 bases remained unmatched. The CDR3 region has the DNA TGCGCCAGCAGTGAGCCCAGGGTAGCGGGAGAGAGCACAGATACGCAGTATTTT. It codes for CASSEPRVAGESTDTQYF.

The CDR3 DNA reads as TGCGCCAGCAGCTTGGGAGGGGAGGGCAACAATGAGCAGTTCTTC. It encodes CASSLGGEGNNEQFF. This chain uses TRBV5-1 with TRBJ2-1, with TRBD2 matching over 7 bases. The J segment lost 5 bases and the V segment lost 0 bases, leaving 5 bases of the junction unmatched. CDR3 length: 15 residues. Germline V gene data show CDR1 as SGHRS and CDR2 as YFSETQ. Supplemented by reference TRBV5-1 and TRBJ2-1, the full variable domain reads KAGVTQTPRYLIKTRGQQVTLSCSPISGHRSVSWYQQTPGQGLQFLFEYFSETQRNKGNFPGRFSGRQFSNSRSEMNVSTLELGDSALYLCASSLGGEGNNEQFFGPGTRLTVL.

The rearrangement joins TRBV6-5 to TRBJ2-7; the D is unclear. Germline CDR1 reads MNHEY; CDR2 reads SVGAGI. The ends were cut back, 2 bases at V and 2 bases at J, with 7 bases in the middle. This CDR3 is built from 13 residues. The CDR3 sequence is CASSYIKTYEQYF. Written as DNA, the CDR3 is TGTGCCAGCAGTTACATTAAAACCTACGAGCAGTACTTC.

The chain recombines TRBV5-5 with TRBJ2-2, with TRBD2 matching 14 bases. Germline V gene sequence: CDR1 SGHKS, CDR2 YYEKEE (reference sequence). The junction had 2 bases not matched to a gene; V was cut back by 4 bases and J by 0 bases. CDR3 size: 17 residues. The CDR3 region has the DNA TGTGCCAGCAGCGTGACTAGCGGGGGGGCGAACACCGGGGAGCTGTTTTTT. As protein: CASSVTSGGANTGELFF.

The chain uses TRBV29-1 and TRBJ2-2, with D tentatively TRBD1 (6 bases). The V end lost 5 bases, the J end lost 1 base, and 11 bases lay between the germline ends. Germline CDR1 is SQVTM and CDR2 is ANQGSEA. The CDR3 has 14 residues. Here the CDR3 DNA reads TGCAGCGTTAACCAGGACAGGAACACCGGGGAGCTGTTTTTT. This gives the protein CSVNQDRNTGELFF.

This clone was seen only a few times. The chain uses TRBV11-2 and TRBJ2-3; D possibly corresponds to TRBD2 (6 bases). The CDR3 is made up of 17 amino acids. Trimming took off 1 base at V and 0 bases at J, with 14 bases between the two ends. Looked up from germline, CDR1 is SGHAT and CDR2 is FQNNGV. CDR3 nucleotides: TGTGCCAGCAGCTTAGTAGCGGCTCGCCTTAGCACAGATACGCAGTATTTT. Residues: CASSLVAARLSTDTQYF.

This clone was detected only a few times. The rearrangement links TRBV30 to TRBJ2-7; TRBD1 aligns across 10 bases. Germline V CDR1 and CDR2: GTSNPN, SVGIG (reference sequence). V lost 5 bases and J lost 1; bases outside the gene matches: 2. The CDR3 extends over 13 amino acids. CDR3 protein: CAWDRGLSYEQYF. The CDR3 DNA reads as TGTGCCTGGGACAGGGGGCTTTCCTACGAGCAGTACTTC.

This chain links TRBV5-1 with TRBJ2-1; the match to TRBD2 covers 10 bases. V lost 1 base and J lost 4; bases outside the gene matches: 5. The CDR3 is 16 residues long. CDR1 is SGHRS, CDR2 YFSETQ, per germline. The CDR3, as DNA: TGCGCCAGCAGCTTGACCCAACTAGCGGGGTACAATGAGCAGTTCTTC. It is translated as CASSLTQLAGYNEQFF.

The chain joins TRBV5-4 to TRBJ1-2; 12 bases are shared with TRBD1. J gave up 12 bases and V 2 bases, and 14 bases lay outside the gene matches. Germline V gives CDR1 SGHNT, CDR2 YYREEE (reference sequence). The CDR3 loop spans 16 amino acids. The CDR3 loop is CASSLAPGQGAGENTF. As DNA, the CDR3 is TGTGCCAGCAGCTTAGCACCGGGACAGGGGGCAGGAGAGAACACCTTC.

The CDR3 DNA is TGTGCCAGCAGCCAACTCGTTGGGGGGTACGAGCAGTACTTC. Translation: CASSQLVGGYEQYF. The chain uses TRBV7-8 and TRBJ2-7, with D possibly being TRBD2 (6 bases). CDR3 length: 14 residues. V gave up 5 bases and J gave up 4 bases, with 15 bases separating them. CDR1 is SGHVS and CDR2 is FQNEAQ in the germline V gene.

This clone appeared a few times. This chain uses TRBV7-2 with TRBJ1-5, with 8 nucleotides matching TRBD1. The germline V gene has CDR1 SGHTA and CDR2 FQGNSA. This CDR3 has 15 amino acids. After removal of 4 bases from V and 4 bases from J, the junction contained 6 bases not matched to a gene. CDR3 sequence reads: CASSSRTGFNQPQHF. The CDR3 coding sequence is TGTGCCAGCAGCTCCAGGACAGGGTTTAATCAGCCCCAGCATTTT.

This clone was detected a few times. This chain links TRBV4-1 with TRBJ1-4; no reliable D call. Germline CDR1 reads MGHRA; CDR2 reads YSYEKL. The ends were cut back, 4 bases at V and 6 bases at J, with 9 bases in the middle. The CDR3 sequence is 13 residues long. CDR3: CASSLGGYEKLFF. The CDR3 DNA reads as TGCGCCAGCAGCCTTGGAGGGTATGAAAAACTGTTTTTT.

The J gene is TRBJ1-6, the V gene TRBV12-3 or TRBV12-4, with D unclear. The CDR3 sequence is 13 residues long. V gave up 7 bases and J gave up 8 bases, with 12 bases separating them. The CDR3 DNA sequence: TGTGCCAGCACCCAACAAGTCTATTCACCCCTCCACTTT. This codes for CASTQQVYSPLHF.